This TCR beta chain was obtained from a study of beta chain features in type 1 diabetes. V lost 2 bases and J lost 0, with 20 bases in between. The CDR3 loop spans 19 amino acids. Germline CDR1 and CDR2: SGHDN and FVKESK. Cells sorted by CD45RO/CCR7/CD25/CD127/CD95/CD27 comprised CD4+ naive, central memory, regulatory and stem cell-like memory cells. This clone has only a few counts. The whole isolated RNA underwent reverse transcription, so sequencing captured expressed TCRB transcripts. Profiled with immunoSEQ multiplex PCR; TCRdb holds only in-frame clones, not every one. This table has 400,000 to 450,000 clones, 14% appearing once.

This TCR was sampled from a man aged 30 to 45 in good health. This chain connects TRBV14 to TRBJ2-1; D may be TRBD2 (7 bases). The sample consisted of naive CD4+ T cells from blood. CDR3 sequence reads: CASSQPRGLRGRSYNEQFF. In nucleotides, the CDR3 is TGTGCCAGCAGCCAACCAAGGGGTTTGCGGGGGCGCTCCTACAATGAGCAGTTCTTC.